The present T cell receptor (beta chain) was sequenced within a study of T cell changes during pregnancy in multiple sclerosis (dated by TCRdb to about 2019). A note on the overall study: Changes in the T cell repertoire over the course of pregnancy were examined in this study in women with multiple sclerosis.

The CDR3 contains 15 residues, cysteine and phenylalanine counted. The sequence is cut down to CDR3 DNA, 45 bases in frame from base 1. The germline V gene provides CDR1 LGHNA and CDR2 YNFKEQ. V loses 1 base of germline sequence and J loses 0 bases, and the interval between the two ends is 10 bases. The library was prepared using the immunoSEQ multiplex PCR assay. TCRdb retrieved this table from immuneACCESS and kept in-frame rearrangements only. Not all clones are present; in checked studies, unresolved V genes account for under half, and no reason is known for the remainder. This sample gives approximately 100,000 clones in total; more than 90% of them show up just once. The ten biggest clones cover approximately 1.2% of the sample. This clone was seen a single time. What this receptor recognizes is not known. Base qualities were left out, and no much larger clone turns up one base away.

The sequence was obtained from a female donor with multiple sclerosis, enrolled in a pregnancy study. The rearrangement joined TRBV4-2 to TRBJ2-7; the D gene assignment is ambiguous. The sample in question was peripheral blood, obtained in the second trimester of pregnancy. CDR3 region: CASSQAPVSSYEQYF. At the DNA level, the sequence is TGTGCCAGCAGCCAAGCACCCGTCAGCTCCTACGAGCAGTACTTC.